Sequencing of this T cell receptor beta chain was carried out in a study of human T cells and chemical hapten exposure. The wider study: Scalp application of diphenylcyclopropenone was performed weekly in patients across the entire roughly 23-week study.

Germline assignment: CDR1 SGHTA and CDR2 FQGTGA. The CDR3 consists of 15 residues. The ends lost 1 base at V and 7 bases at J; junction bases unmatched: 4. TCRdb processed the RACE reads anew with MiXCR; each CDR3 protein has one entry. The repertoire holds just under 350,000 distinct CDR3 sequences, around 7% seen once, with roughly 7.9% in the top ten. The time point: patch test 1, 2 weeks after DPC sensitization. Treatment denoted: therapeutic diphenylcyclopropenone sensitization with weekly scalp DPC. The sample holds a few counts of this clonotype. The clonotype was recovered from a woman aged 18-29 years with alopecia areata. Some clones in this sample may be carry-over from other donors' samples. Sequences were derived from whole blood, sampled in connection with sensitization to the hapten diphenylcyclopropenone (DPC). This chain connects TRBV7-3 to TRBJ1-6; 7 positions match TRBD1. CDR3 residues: CASSLSRGGNSPLHF. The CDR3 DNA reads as TGTGCCAGCAGCTTAAGCAGGGGGGGAAATTCACCCCTCCACTTT.